The clone carrying this T cell receptor beta chain was recorded a few times. The antigen is undetermined. The data stem from a study of Graves' ophthalmopathy and Graves' hyperthyroidism. About the study: The collection of peripheral blood took place at initial diagnosis, before any treatment.

Moderate-to-severe activity, with CAS ≥3, NOSPECS ≥4 and duration under 3 months, characterized the donors with ophthalmopathy. As the template, RNA transcripts were used to amplify TCR beta CDR3 regions. The library came from an HTBI-primed first-round RT-PCR and a second-round multiplex PCR. Using its own MiXCR run on the multiplex PCR reads, TCRdb lists one record per CDR3 protein. This sample has about 740,000 distinct CDR3 sequences, with roughly two fifths found just once. General observations from the study: For separating ophthalmopathy from stable hyperthyroidism, a 13-signature model gave approximately 90% sensitivity and about 82% specificity.

Germline-derived CDR1 and CDR2 are DFQATT and SNEGSKA (reference sequence). The CDR3 is 12 residues long. V lost 2 bases to trimming and J lost 6 bases, with 10 bases between them. The source of this sequence is an adult man with Graves' ophthalmopathy. The sequencing input was peripheral blood. This sequence joins TRBV20-1 and TRBJ1-1; D possibly corresponds to TRBD1 (5 bases). Here the CDR3 reads CSARLVGAEAFF. DNA of the CDR3: TGCAGTGCTAGACTGGTAGGGGCTGAAGCTTTCTTT.